These 23 T cell receptor beta chains were sequenced from one sample in a study of T cell changes during pregnancy in multiple sclerosis. Profiling relied on immunoSEQ multiplex PCR, and the TCRdb table lists in-frame clones only, not all of them. Of tens of thousands of clones in the sample, less than 95% were seen once. The sequenced sample was peripheral blood, obtained in the first trimester of pregnancy. These receptors were taken from a female donor in good health, enrolled as a control in a pregnancy study.

The chain has TRBV6-1 and TRBJ2-1; TRBD2 matches at 13 bases. With 6 bases clipped from V and 3 bases from J, the junction kept 2 bases outside the gene matches. The CDR3 runs 15 residues. Germline lookup yields CDR1 MNHNS and CDR2 SASEGT. CDR3 bases: TGTGCCAGCAGGGGACTAGCGGGGAGCTACAATGAGCAGTTCTTC. Its protein product is CASRGLAGSYNEQFF.

V and J are TRBV9 and TRBJ1-5, with TRBD1 as a possible D gene (5 bases). This CDR3 is 16 amino acids long. In germline, CDR1 is SGDLS, CDR2 YYNGEE. V was shortened by 0 bases and J by 1 base, with 11 bases between the two germline ends. CDR3 sequence reads: CASSVGVGGSNQPQHF. The CDR3 DNA is TGTGCCAGCAGCGTAGGAGTGGGGGGGAGCAATCAGCCCCAGCATTTT.

The genes are TRBV2 and TRBJ2-3; TRBD2 matches at 9 bases. CDR3 length: 16 amino acids. J lost 7 bases, V lost 2 bases, and 10 bases had no gene match. Germline lookup yields CDR1 SNHLY and CDR2 FYNNEI. Here the CDR3 DNA reads TGTGCCAGCAGTGAAAGGCTAGCGGGGCTTTTGTATACGCAGTATTTT. It specifies CASSERLAGLLYTQYF.

V and J are TRBV5-1 and TRBJ1-1; D gene uncertain. Germline assignment: CDR1 SGHRS and CDR2 YFSETQ. The CDR3 has 14 amino acids. V was trimmed by 0 bases and J by 3 bases, leaving 9 bases between them. CDR3 loop: CASSLARGDTEAFF. The CDR3 coding sequence is TGCGCCAGCAGCTTGGCCCGGGGAGACACTGAAGCTTTCTTT.

This chain connects TRBV11-1 to TRBJ1-2, with unresolved D. Looked up from germline, CDR1 is SGHAT and CDR2 is FQDESV (reference sequence). V was cut by 0 bases and J by 10 bases, with 15 bases left in between. This CDR3 spans 14 amino acids. The CDR3 protein is CASSLAGSFADYTF. The DNA of the CDR3 is TGTGCCAGCAGCTTAGCGGGTTCGTTTGCGGACTACACCTTC.

V usage is TRBV18 and J usage is TRBJ2-7; D is possibly TRBD1 (6 bases). Germline lookup yields CDR1 KGHSH and CDR2 LQKENI. The CDR3 consists of 16 residues. The germline V and J ends were trimmed by 3 bases and 4 bases, with 19 bases remaining between them. As DNA, the CDR3 is TGTGCCAGCTCACCCGAACGGGACACACTCCTTTACGAGCAGTACTTC. Protein product: CASSPERDTLLYEQYF.

The chain employs TRBV11-1 and TRBJ1-6; D may be TRBD1 (6 bases). There are 15 residues in the CDR3. The germline V and J ends were trimmed by 0 bases and 7 bases, with 10 bases remaining between them. The germline gives CDR1 SGHAT, CDR2 FQDESV (reference sequence). The CDR3 nucleotides read TGTGCCAGCAGCTTAGCGAGCAGGGGAAATTCACCCCTCCACTTT. Translating it yields CASSLASRGNSPLHF. Full variable domain (rest looked up from reference TRBV11-1 and TRBJ1-6): EAEVAQSPRYKITEKSQAVAFWCDPISGHATLYWYRQILGQGPELLVQFQDESVVDDSQLPKDRFSAERLKGVDSTLKIQPAELGDSAMYLCASSLASRGNSPLHFGNGTRLTVT.

The V gene is TRBV5-1, the J gene TRBJ2-5, with D possibly being TRBD1 (5 bases). There are 15 residues in the CDR3. With 5 bases removed from V and 4 bases from J, the gap between germline ends came to 18 bases. Germline values: CDR1 SGHRS, CDR2 YFSETQ. CDR3 DNA sequence: TGCGCCAGCAGGGCAGGGTTGGCGGTCGGAGAGACCCAGTACTTC. Protein sequence: CASRAGLAVGETQYF.

V usage is TRBV28 and J usage is TRBJ1-5; 8 positions agree with TRBD1. Germline V gene lookup returns CDR1 MDHEN and CDR2 SYDVKM. With V trimmed by 2 bases and J by 6 bases, 3 bases remained unmatched. The CDR3 has 14 amino acids. In nucleotides, the CDR3 is TGTGCCAGCAGTTTAGGGACAGGCGTTCAGCCCCAGCATTTT. This gives the protein CASSLGTGVQPQHF.

This clone was counted between two and nine times. The V gene is TRBV27, the J gene TRBJ1-2; D call uncertain. CDR1 is MNHEY, CDR2 SMNVEV, per germline (reference sequence). CDR3 length: 13 amino acids. V lost 6 bases and J lost 2, with 10 bases in between. CDR3 nucleotides: TGTGCCAGCAGCCCGAGTGAAAACTATGGCTACACCTTC. Protein: CASSPSENYGYTF.

This rearrangement joins TRBV4-3 to TRBJ2-1; weak D call: TRBD1 (6 bases). The CDR3 consists of 15 residues. The germline V gene encodes CDR1 LGHNA and CDR2 YSLEER. The V gene lost 6 bases and the J gene lost 2 bases, with 14 bases spanning the gap. The DNA of the CDR3 is TGCGCCAGCAGTCGAGTAAGGGACACCTACAATGAGCAGTTCTTC. It encodes CASSRVRDTYNEQFF.

V is TRBV29-1 and J is TRBJ2-7; a weak D match, TRBD2 (7 bases). The CDR3 sequence is 12 residues long. V lost 6 bases and J 8 bases, leaving 17 bases between the germline ends. Germline V gene data show CDR1 as SQVTM and CDR2 as ANQGSEA. The CDR3 coding sequence is TGCAGCGTGGGAGGGACACTCCAACAGCAGTACTTC. Translation: CSVGGTLQQQYF.

The chain has TRBV7-8 and TRBJ1-5; D unresolved. Germline CDR1 is SGHVS and CDR2 is FQNEAQ. This CDR3 has 15 residues. The germline V and J ends were trimmed by 5 bases and 4 bases, with 15 bases remaining between them. CDR3 loop: CASSHGRFGNQPQHF. CDR3 bases: TGTGCCAGCAGCCACGGGAGGTTTGGTAATCAGCCCCAGCATTTT.

The V gene is TRBV27, the J gene TRBJ1-1; 7 bases match TRBD1. Germline V gene data show CDR1 as MNHEY and CDR2 as SMNVEV (reference sequence). Germline trimming cut 6 bases from V and 3 bases from J; bases unmatched to any gene: 7. This CDR3 is 14 amino acids long. CDR3 nucleotide sequence: TGTGCCAGCAGAACCACAGGGGCTGACACTGAAGCTTTCTTT. Translation: CASRTTGADTEAFF.

This clone came up once. This chain connects TRBV7-3 to TRBJ2-1; 10 bases match TRBD2. J was trimmed by 7 bases and V by 1 base; bases with no gene match: 10. Germline CDR1 and CDR2: SGHTA and FQGTGA. The CDR3 has 17 residues. CDR3 nucleotide sequence: TGTGCCAGCAGCTTAAGGTCAGCGGGGGGGGAGGCGAATGAGCAGTTCTTC. Translation: CASSLRSAGGEANEQFF.

V is TRBV7-2 and J is TRBJ1-5, with D unresolved. Germline CDR1 SGHTA, CDR2 FQGNSA. The CDR3 has 15 residues. Trimming stripped 5 bases from V and 0 bases from J, with 11 bases between. CDR3 DNA: TGTGCCAGCAGCATTGAGGTGAATAGCAATCAGCCCCAGCATTTT. This encodes CASSIEVNSNQPQHF. Using reference TRBV7-2 and TRBJ1-5 for the parts outside the CDR3, the full variable domain is GAGVSQSPSNKVTEKGKDVELRCDPISGHTALYWYRQSLGQGLEFLIYFQGNSAPDKSGLPSDRFSAERTGGSVSTLTIQRTQQEDSAVYLCASSIEVNSNQPQHFGDGTRLSIL.

The CDR3 DNA reads TGCGCCAGCAGCCAAGAACCCAGCGGGGGCGCAGATACGCAGTATTTT. It codes for CASSQEPSGGADTQYF. The chain uses TRBV4-3 and TRBJ2-3; 8 nucleotides match TRBD2. J lost 4 bases, V lost 0 bases, and 6 bases had no gene match. This CDR3 is built from 16 residues. The germline V gene encodes CDR1 LGHNA and CDR2 YSLEER.

V gene TRBV4-3 combines with J gene TRBJ1-4; a weak D match, TRBD1 (5 bases). The length of the CDR3 is 15 residues. The ends were cut back, 1 base at V and 7 bases at J, with 13 bases in the middle. Germline V gives CDR1 LGHNA, CDR2 YSLEER. The CDR3 protein is CASSQGGGGGEKLFF. In DNA, the CDR3 is TGCGCCAGCAGCCAAGGCGGGGGAGGTGGTGAAAAACTGTTTTTT.

The rearrangement links TRBV5-1 to TRBJ1-5; 12 nucleotides align to TRBD1. Trimming took 4 bases from V and 5 from J; bases not matched to a gene: 7. The CDR3 runs 16 residues. Germline CDR1 and CDR2: SGHRS and YFSETQ. CDR3 loop: CASSPGDRGLDQPQHF. As DNA, the CDR3 is TGCGCCAGCAGCCCGGGGGACAGGGGGCTCGATCAGCCCCAGCATTTT. Combining the CDR3 with reference TRBV5-1 and TRBJ1-5 gives the whole variable domain KAGVTQTPRYLIKTRGQQVTLSCSPISGHRSVSWYQQTPGQGLQFLFEYFSETQRNKGNFPGRFSGRQFSNSRSEMNVSTLELGDSALYLCASSPGDRGLDQPQHFGDGTRLSIL.

This clone is a singleton in its sample. This chain joins TRBV5-5 and TRBJ2-1; 9 positions agree with TRBD1. Trimming took 3 bases from V and 2 from J; bases not matched to a gene: 3. There are 15 residues in the CDR3. Germline-derived CDR1 and CDR2 are SGHKS and YYEKEE (reference sequence). The CDR3 nucleotides are TGTGCCAGCAGCTCCCGGGACAGGGCCTACAATGAGCAGTTCTTC. This codes for CASSSRDRAYNEQFF. Filled out from reference TRBV5-5 and TRBJ2-1, the complete variable domain reads DAGVTQSPTHLIKTRGQQVTLRCSPISGHKSVSWYQQVLGQGPQFIFQYYEKEERGRGNFPDRFSARQFPNYSSELNVNALLLGDSALYLCASSSRDRAYNEQFFGPGTRLTVL.

The chain employs TRBV11-1 and TRBJ1-3, with a possible D match to TRBD1 (5 bases). Looked up from germline, CDR1 is SGHAT and CDR2 is FQDESV (reference sequence). This CDR3 region has 14 residues. The germline V and J ends were trimmed by 4 bases and 2 bases, with 9 bases remaining between them. This CDR3 is CASSSQGTGNTIYF. DNA of the CDR3: TGTGCCAGCAGCTCCCAGGGAACTGGAAACACCATATATTTT.

V is TRBV11-2 and J is TRBJ2-1; TRBD2 matches at 12 bases. CDR3 length: 14 amino acids. Germline CDR1 reads SGHAT; CDR2 reads FQNNGV. Trimming at V came to 0 bases and at J to 9 bases, leaving 0 bases not matched to a gene. The chain's CDR3 is CASSLELAGGEQFF. The CDR3 DNA is TGTGCCAGCAGCTTAGAACTAGCGGGGGGTGAGCAGTTCTTC. The variable domain in full, completed from reference TRBV11-2 and TRBJ2-1, reads EAGVAQSPRYKIIEKRQSVAFWCNPISGHATLYWYQQILGQGPKLLIQFQNNGVVDDSQLPKDRFSAERLKGVDSTLKIQPAKLEDSAVYLCASSLELAGGEQFFGPGTRLTVL.

This chain links TRBV7-9 with TRBJ2-7; D is perhaps TRBD1 (7 bases). Germline V gene data show CDR1 as SEHNR and CDR2 as FQNEAQ (reference sequence). This CDR3 contains 15 residues. V lost 2 bases to trimming and J lost 1 base, with 12 bases between them. The CDR3: CASSLLRGESYEQYF. CDR3 sequence (DNA): TGTGCCAGCAGCTTACTCAGGGGGGAGTCCTACGAGCAGTACTTC.